This T cell receptor beta chain was profiled in a study of cytomegalovirus exposure and HLA in healthy donors. Only in-frame clones appear in the TCRdb table, and some are missing; sequencing was by immunoSEQ multiplex PCR. The sample records some 110,000 clones, more than 70% being singletons. Germline CDR1 LNHNV, CDR2 YYDKDF (reference sequence). V lost 0 bases to trimming and J lost 2 bases, with 8 bases between them. The CDR3 extends over 15 amino acids. The source is a man aged 18 to 29 in good health and CMV-seronegative. The chain links TRBV15 to TRBJ2-1; D may be TRBD2 (6 bases). Input material: PBMCs. The CDR3 is CATSRDWGAYNEQFF. In nucleotides, the CDR3 is TGTGCCACCAGCAGAGATTGGGGGGCCTACAATGAGCAGTTCTTC.